Sequencing of this TCR beta chain was carried out in a study of T-cell reconstitution after alpha-beta-depleted transplantation in children (dated by TCRdb to the mid-2010s). Study-level background: Using TCR repertoire profiling, the study followed T-cell immune reconstitution in a quantitative way in children after TCRalphabeta/CD19-depleted allogeneic hematopoietic cell transplantation.

Here is what the overall study found, with its caveats: The frequencies of hyperexpanded clones fell over the following months, and after one year, T-cell counts and TCRbeta diversity were mostly attributed to newly produced T cells. In some patients, the high TCRbeta diversity seen at day 60 was put down to recipient T cells and intrathymic progenitors that had survived conditioning. Apparently early alphabetaT-cell count recovery about two months after transplant reportedly relied on only several hundred rapidly expanded clones derived from non-depleted graft cells.

The CDR3 starts with the cysteine, ends with the phenylalanine, and has 17 residues. Just the 51-base CDR3 DNA is kept, in frame starting at base 1. CDR1 is given as KGHSH and CDR2 as LQKENI, both from the germline V gene. Per the publication, the treatment or condition label means: allogeneic hematopoietic cell transplantation with graft depleted of TCRalphabeta T cells and CD19 B cells. The transplant recipients were children given TCRalphabeta/CD19-depleted allogeneic hematopoietic cell grafts. Receptor amplification or capture employed PCR. Instrument used: Illumina HiSeq 2500. Molecular barcoding was employed in the preparation of TCR libraries, with unique molecular identifiers being used to normalize TCRbeta repertoire quantification. The public reads were reprocessed in TCRdb via fastp at Q25 and MiXCR, keeping in-frame beta chains. Rows with a matching CDR3 protein are joined into one entry that keeps the most common DNA and genes. Counted in this sample were about 1,000,000 distinct CDR3 sequences; under 30% of them appeared once. Roughly 30% of the sample goes to the ten largest clones.

As for this clonotype: Its antigen has not been determined. The junction does not match germline at one end; this may be a read error.

The sample consisted of PBMCs, mostly from graft donor cells, taken 360 days after TCRalphabeta/CD19-depleted stem cell transplant. The V and J genes are TRBV18 and TRBJ2-5, with 8 bases in between that match TRBD2. The receptor's source is a boy in the first two years of life who had a stem cell transplant for SCID, so the T cells may come from the graft donor. For the CDR3, the sequence is CSSSPLWGSGTQETQYF. The nucleotide sequence reads as follows: TGTTCCAGCTCACCACTTTGGGGTAGCGGGACTCAAGAGACCCAGTACTTC.